This T cell receptor (beta chain) was recovered during a study of blood T cell repertoires in COVID-19. Whole-study context: Donors in the United States, Italy and Spain gave samples during acute or convalescent COVID-19. Sources were T cells, B-cell-depleted T cells, or PBMCs; the material itself was cDNA or gDNA.

Original processing methods: Estimated nucleated cell counts came from reference gene primer amplification. The table came from immunoSEQ multiplex PCR; TCRdb's copy has only in-frame clones and leaves some out. V and J calls and clone size are those listed in that table; D and trimming were worked out from the DNA. The sample consists of around 290,000 clones, 70% to 90% of them appearing once. V shed 0 bases and J 2 bases; nucleotides not matched to a gene: 18. The CDR3 is made up of 21 amino acids. Germline values: CDR1 LGHDT, CDR2 YNNKEL (reference sequence). Enrollment of patients from Seattle took place during active infection, with longitudinal follow-up.

This clonotype originated in a woman in her sixties or seventies with COVID-19, enrolled during active disease. V gene TRBV3-1 (or the pseudogene TRBV3-2) combines with J gene TRBJ2-2, with 7 bases fitting TRBD2. Sequencing input: peripheral blood. CDR3 residues: CASSQENSAAGRYSNTGELFF. DNA for the CDR3: TGTGCCAGCAGCCAAGAGAATAGTGCAGCGGGGCGATACTCAAACACCGGGGAGCTGTTTTTT.